This record covers a single T cell receptor (beta chain). The antigen remains undetermined. With V trimmed by 5 bases and J by 2 bases, 13 bases remained unmatched. Germline loops: CDR1 LNHDA, CDR2 SQIVND (reference sequence). This CDR3 comprises 18 residues. This sample is drawn from a study of cytomegalovirus exposure and HLA in healthy donors. 60 Vbeta and 13 Jbeta primers were used in PCR. The protocol was immunoSEQ multiplex PCR, while the TCRdb copy is restricted to in-frame clones and leaves out a portion. The table includes a few hundred thousand clones, around 73% detected once. Broader study findings: Accurate prediction of HLA-A and HLA-B alleles (for most subjects) was reportedly achieved from TCR beta sequences. Within an earlier analysis, most TCR beta V segments proved productive either about 87% or about 30% of the time.

This rearrangement joins TRBV19 to TRBJ1-5; the match to TRBD1 covers 9 bases. This sequence was found in a woman aged 30 to 39 in good health and CMV-seronegative. Specimen: PBMCs. The CDR3 is CASSLRDREAWGNQPQHF. The CDR3 coding sequence is TGTGCCAGTAGTTTACGGGACAGGGAAGCTTGGGGCAATCAGCCCCAGCATTTT.